Shown below are 27 T cell receptor beta chains from a single sample sequenced in a study of Ad26.COV2.S vaccination and SARS-CoV-2 variants. Stated treatment: around 19 received Ad26.COV2.S at low or high dose, single or two shots; about 5 received placebo; per-sample allocation not given. Samples came from day 63 after the first vaccine or placebo injection. Assay used: immunoSEQ multiplex PCR; TCRdb lists only in-frame clones, some missing. The data contain around 300,000 clones, roughly 90% of them singletons. The sample consisted of peripheral blood, taken in a trial of Ad26.COV2.S vaccine versus placebo. The receptors were gathered from a person aged 18-60 years who received the Ad26.COV2.S COVID-19 vaccine or a placebo.

The V and J genes are TRBV29-1 and TRBJ2-5, with 7 positions matching TRBD2. V shed 3 bases, J shed 3 bases, and the junction held 1 base outside the gene matches. CDR3 length: 12 amino acids. Germline V gene sequence: CDR1 SQVTM, CDR2 ANQGSEA. The CDR3 nucleotides read TGCAGCGTTGATCGGGGGGAAGAGACCCAGTACTTC. Translating it yields CSVDRGEETQYF.

The V call is TRBV6-6, the J call TRBJ1-5; D is possibly TRBD1 (5 bases). The CDR3 runs to 15 residues. Deletions cut 6 bases from V and 3 bases from J, with 15 bases between. CDR1 and CDR2 (germline): MNHNY, SVGAGI (reference sequence). The CDR3 DNA sequence: TGTGCCAGCAGCTCCGGACAATATAACAATCAGCCCCAGCATTTT. This sequence encodes CASSSGQYNNQPQHF.

CDR3 DNA: TGTGCCAGCATGGGATCCCAAGCGAACACCGGGGAGCTGTTTTTT. Its translation is CASMGSQANTGELFF. J is TRBJ2-2 and V is TRBV6-5; D not resolved. V was cut by 7 bases and J by 0 bases, with 12 bases left in between. The germline V gene encodes CDR1 MNHEY and CDR2 SVGAGI. This CDR3 has 15 residues.

The rearrangement uses TRBV4-3 and TRBJ2-5; 8 bases line up with TRBD2. The ends lost 0 bases at V and 5 bases at J; junction bases unmatched: 5. The germline gives CDR1 LGHNA, CDR2 YSLEER. The CDR3 is made up of 15 amino acids. CDR3 nucleotides: TGCGCCAGCAGCCAAGACGGGAGGGCTTGGGAGACCCAGTACTTC. Its translation is CASSQDGRAWETQYF.

J is TRBJ2-3 and V is TRBV29-1, with 9 bases fitting TRBD1. Germline lookup yields CDR1 SQVTM and CDR2 ANQGSEA. This CDR3 has 14 residues. Unmatched junction bases numbered 6, after V lost 5 bases and J lost 3 bases. CDR3: CSVTGQGRTDTQYF. DNA for the CDR3: TGCAGCGTTACCGGACAGGGGCGGACAGATACGCAGTATTTT.

This sequence joins TRBV27 and TRBJ2-3, with 10 bases fitting TRBD2. V dropped 5 bases and J dropped 2; count of bases not matched to a gene: 4. The V gene's germline CDR1 is MNHEY and CDR2 SMNVEV (reference sequence). The CDR3 consists of 15 residues. CDR3 amino acids: CASSPLAGNTDTQYF. As DNA, the CDR3 is TGTGCCAGCAGTCCACTAGCGGGGAACACAGATACGCAGTATTTT.

The chain uses TRBV7-8 and TRBJ1-2; D call uncertain. CDR3 length: 11 amino acids. Between the trimmed V and J ends, which lost 1 base and 7 bases, there was a span of 4 bases. Per germline, CDR1 SGHVS and CDR2 FQNEAQ. The CDR3 coding sequence is TGTGCCAGCAGCTTAGAGGCTGGCTACACCTTC. Translated: CASSLEAGYTF.

The chain is built from TRBV7-9 and TRBJ1-2, with a possible D match to TRBD1 (6 bases). Trimming pared 7 bases from V and 6 bases from J, leaving 18 bases between. CDR1 and CDR2 (germline): SEHNR, FQNEAQ (reference sequence). The CDR3 has 14 amino acids. DNA of the CDR3: TGTGCCAGCACCCGGGGGGGCGCTTCGGATGGCTACACCTTC. It specifies CASTRGGASDGYTF.

The V call is TRBV3-1 (or the pseudogene TRBV3-2), the J call TRBJ1-1; 11 bases are a match to TRBD1. There are 15 residues in the CDR3. Per the germline V gene, CDR1 is LGHDT and CDR2 is YNNKEL (reference sequence). The junction had 9 bases not matched to a gene; V was cut back by 11 bases and J by 1 base. CDR3 DNA: TGTGCCTCTTCCGGGACAGGGGGAAGGAACACTGAAGCTTTCTTT. Encoded protein: CASSGTGGRNTEAFF.

The gene calls are TRBV4-3 and TRBJ1-4; 9 bases map to TRBD1. The germline V gene has CDR1 LGHNA and CDR2 YSLEER. J was trimmed by 6 bases and V by 1 base; bases with no gene match: 6. This CDR3 comprises 16 residues. The CDR3 reads CASSQVVDRGHEKLFF. The CDR3 DNA follows: TGCGCCAGCAGCCAAGTCGTGGACAGGGGTCATGAAAAACTGTTTTTT.

V is TRBV3-1 (or the pseudogene TRBV3-2) and J is TRBJ2-7; D is unclear. CDR3 size: 12 residues. Germline values: CDR1 LGHDT, CDR2 YNNKEL (reference sequence). V lost 2 bases and J 7 bases, leaving 9 bases between the germline ends. The CDR3 region is CASSQLSREQYF. The CDR3, as DNA: TGTGCCAGCAGCCAATTATCCAGAGAGCAGTACTTC.

The chain joins TRBV18 to TRBJ1-2; a weak D match, TRBD1 (5 bases). The V end was cut by 4 bases, the J end by 7 bases, with 13 bases between. CDR1 is KGHSH and CDR2 is LQKENI in the germline V gene. The CDR3 extends over 13 amino acids. CDR3 nucleotide sequence: TGTGCCAGCTCACTAGGGGTAACCGGTGGCTACACCTTC. Its translation: CASSLGVTGGYTF.

The chain carries TRBV11-2 and TRBJ1-2, with no clear D. Between the trimmed V and J ends, which lost 3 bases and 5 bases, there was a span of 7 bases. Per the germline V gene, CDR1 is SGHAT and CDR2 is FQNNGV. The CDR3 totals 12 residues. The CDR3 DNA reads TGTGCCAGCAGCTTCGGGTCTTATGGCTACACCTTC. This translates into CASSFGSYGYTF.

V is TRBV11-3 and J is TRBJ1-1, with D perhaps TRBD1 (5 bases). CDR3 size: 16 residues. Trimming cost V 0 bases and J 1 base, with 12 bases left between them. CDR1 and CDR2 from the germline V gene are SGHNT and YENEEA. The CDR3 DNA sequence: TGTGCCAGCAGCTTAGAGGGTTGGGACCAGAACACTGAAGCTTTCTTT. Translating gives CASSLEGWDQNTEAFF.

The rearrangement uses TRBV7-2 and TRBJ2-1; 7 bases map to TRBD2. The CDR3 loop spans 15 amino acids. The V and J ends lost 5 bases and 6 bases, in that order; junction bases with no gene match: 10. CDR1 is SGHTA, CDR2 FQGNSA, per germline. CDR3 sequence: CASSPSGNSVNEQFF. Here the CDR3 DNA reads TGTGCCAGCAGCCCTAGCGGCAACTCGGTCAATGAGCAGTTCTTC.

V usage is TRBV9 and J usage is TRBJ2-7, with 10 nucleotides matching TRBD2. The CDR3 contains 15 residues. The germline gives CDR1 SGDLS, CDR2 YYNGEE. V gave up 1 base and J gave up 5 bases; unmatched junction bases: 6. This CDR3 is CASSVHSGRPHEQYV. The CDR3 DNA reads TGTGCCAGCAGCGTACATAGCGGGAGGCCCCACGAGCAGTACGTC.

The chain has TRBV5-1 and TRBJ2-1; 12 bases are a match to TRBD1. V trimming: 4 bases; J trimming: 6 bases; junction bases outside the gene matches: 8. CDR1 SGHRS and CDR2 YFSETQ come from the germline V gene. This CDR3 has 16 residues. The CDR3: CASSPRDRGLGNEQFF. For the CDR3, the DNA is TGCGCCAGCAGCCCAAGGGACAGGGGGCTTGGCAATGAGCAGTTCTTC.

The genes are TRBV7-8 and TRBJ1-2, with D tentatively TRBD1 (5 bases). CDR3 length equals 14 residues. V lost 5 bases and J lost 3, with 13 bases in between. Germline V gene data show CDR1 as SGHVS and CDR2 as FQNEAQ. The CDR3 loop is CASSAKQVDYGYTF. The DNA for the CDR3 is TGTGCCAGCAGCGCTAAACAGGTAGACTATGGCTACACCTTC.

The chain couples TRBV27 to TRBJ2-7; no clear D. This CDR3 comprises 13 residues. Germline CDR1 MNHEY, CDR2 SMNVEV (reference sequence). The V end was cut by 6 bases, the J end by 2 bases, with 11 bases between. The CDR3 reads CASRLVGAYEQYF. The CDR3 nucleotides are TGTGCCAGCAGGCTCGTGGGCGCCTACGAGCAGTACTTC.

The CDR3 sequence is CSVGGALWTEAFF. In DNA, the CDR3 is TGCAGCGTTGGAGGGGCTCTCTGGACTGAAGCTTTCTTT. The chain is built from TRBV29-1 and TRBJ1-1; a weak D match, TRBD1 (5 bases). Trimming took off 4 bases at V and 5 bases at J, with 14 bases between the two ends. This CDR3 comprises 13 residues. Germline V gene sequence: CDR1 SQVTM, CDR2 ANQGSEA.

This clone appeared a single time. The chain employs TRBV24-1 and TRBJ2-2, with D tentatively TRBD2 (5 bases). V dropped 9 bases and J dropped 6 bases, with 7 bases sitting between them. The CDR3 is 11 amino acids. Germline V gene data show CDR1 as KGHDR and CDR2 as SFDVKD. CDR3 in DNA: TGTGCCACCGAGGAGGCCGGGGAGCTGTTTTTT. Its protein is CATEEAGELFF.

This rearrangement joins TRBV2 to TRBJ1-4; D gene ambiguous. Trimming left V 4 bases short and J 8 bases short, with 11 bases between. The CDR3 totals 13 residues. Germline-derived CDR1 and CDR2 are SNHLY and FYNNEI. The CDR3 here is CASSVLPMEKLFF. The DNA of the CDR3 is TGTGCCAGCAGTGTACTCCCGATGGAAAAACTGTTTTTT.

This clone was detected once. The chain combines TRBV3-1 (or the pseudogene TRBV3-2) with TRBJ1-1; no reliable D call. CDR3 length: 13 amino acids. With 1 base removed from V and 2 bases from J, the gap between germline ends came to 5 bases. Germline V CDR1 and CDR2: LGHDT, YNNKEL (reference sequence). CDR3 nucleotides: TGTGCCAGCAGCCAAGGGCTCAACACTGAAGCTTTCTTT. This gives the protein CASSQGLNTEAFF.

This sequence joins TRBV19 and TRBJ1-2, with D uncertain. The CDR3 length is 13 residues. Trimming pared 7 bases from V and 4 bases from J, leaving 13 bases between. CDR1 and CDR2 from the germline V gene are LNHDA and SQIVND (reference sequence). The CDR3 sequence is CASTPASSYGYTF. The DNA for the CDR3 is TGTGCCAGTACCCCAGCGTCCTCCTATGGCTACACCTTC.

The CDR3 loop reads CASSQEGTESTDTQYF. CDR3 coding DNA: TGCGCCAGCAGCCAAGAGGGGACAGAAAGCACAGATACGCAGTATTTT. The genes are TRBV4-1 and TRBJ2-3; TRBD1 agrees at 7 bases. Trimming took 0 bases from V and 0 from J; bases not matched to a gene: 3. Germline loops: CDR1 MGHRA, CDR2 YSYEKL. The CDR3 has 16 residues.

The chain is built from TRBV6-5 and TRBJ1-5; tentative D call: TRBD1 (5 bases). Deletions cut 6 bases from V and 5 bases from J, with 11 bases between. The germline CDR1 and CDR2 sequences are MNHEY and SVGAGI. There are 13 residues in the CDR3. CDR3 DNA sequence: TGTGCCAGCAGCGGGGACGGGCATCAGCCCCAGCATTTT. Translation gives CASSGDGHQPQHF.

The genes are TRBV3-1 (or the pseudogene TRBV3-2) and TRBJ1-5; 9 positions match TRBD1. CDR1 LGHDT and CDR2 YNNKEL come from the germline V gene (reference sequence). The V gene end was trimmed by 5 bases and the J gene end by 7 bases; junction bases not matched to a gene: 6. The CDR3 runs 14 residues. In nucleotides, the CDR3 is TGTGCCAGCAGCTGGGACAGGGCGAGCCAGCCCCAGCATTTT. This codes for CASSWDRASQPQHF.